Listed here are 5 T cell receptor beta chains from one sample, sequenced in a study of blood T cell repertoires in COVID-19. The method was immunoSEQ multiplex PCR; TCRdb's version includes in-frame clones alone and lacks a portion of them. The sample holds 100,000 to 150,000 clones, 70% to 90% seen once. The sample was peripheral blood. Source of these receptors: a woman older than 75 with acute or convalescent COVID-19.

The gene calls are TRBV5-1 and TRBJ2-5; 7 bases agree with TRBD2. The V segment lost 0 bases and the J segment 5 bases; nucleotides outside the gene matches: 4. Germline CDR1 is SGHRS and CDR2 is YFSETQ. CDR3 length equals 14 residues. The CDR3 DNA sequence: TGCGCCAGCAGCTTGGACGGGGGGTCGGAGACCCAGTACTTC. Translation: CASSLDGGSETQYF. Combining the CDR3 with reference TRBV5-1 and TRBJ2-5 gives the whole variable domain KAGVTQTPRYLIKTRGQQVTLSCSPISGHRSVSWYQQTPGQGLQFLFEYFSETQRNKGNFPGRFSGRQFSNSRSEMNVSTLELGDSALYLCASSLDGGSETQYFGPGTRLLVL.

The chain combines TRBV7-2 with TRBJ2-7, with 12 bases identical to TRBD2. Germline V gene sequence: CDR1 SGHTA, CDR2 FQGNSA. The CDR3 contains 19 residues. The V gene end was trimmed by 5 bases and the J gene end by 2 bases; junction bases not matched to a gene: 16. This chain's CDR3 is CASSGMARVTSGGAYEQYF. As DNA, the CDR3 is TGTGCCAGCAGCGGCATGGCGAGGGTGACTAGCGGGGGAGCCTACGAGCAGTACTTC.

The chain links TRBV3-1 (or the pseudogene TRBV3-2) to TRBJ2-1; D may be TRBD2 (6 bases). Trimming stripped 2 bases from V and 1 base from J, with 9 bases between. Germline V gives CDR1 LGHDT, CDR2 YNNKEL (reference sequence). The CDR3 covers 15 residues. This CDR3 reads CASSQMGGSYNEQFF. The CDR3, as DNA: TGTGCCAGCAGCCAAATGGGGGGTTCCTACAATGAGCAGTTCTTC.

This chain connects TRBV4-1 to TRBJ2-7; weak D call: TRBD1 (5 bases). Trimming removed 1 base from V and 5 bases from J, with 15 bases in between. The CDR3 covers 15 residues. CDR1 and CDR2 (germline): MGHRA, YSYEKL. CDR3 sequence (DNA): TGCGCCAGCAGCCAAGCCCTCGGACACCGTGACGAGCAGTACTTC. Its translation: CASSQALGHRDEQYF.

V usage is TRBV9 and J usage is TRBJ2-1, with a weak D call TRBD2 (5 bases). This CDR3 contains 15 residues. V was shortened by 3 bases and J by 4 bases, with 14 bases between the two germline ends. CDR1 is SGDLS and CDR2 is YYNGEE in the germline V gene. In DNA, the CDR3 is TGTGCCAGCAGCGCGACTACTCCGCCTTACAATGAGCAGTTCTTC. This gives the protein CASSATTPPYNEQFF.